One sample yielded the 27 T cell receptor beta chains listed below, sequenced in a study of identifying expanded T cells in peripheral blood. Assay: immunoSEQ multiplex PCR; the TCRdb copy retains only in-frame clones and omits some. Of approximately 100,000 clones in the sample, 70% to 90% are singletons; the top ten hold roughly 15%. Input material: blood. The origin of the receptors is a person between 18 and 75 years old in good health.

This CDR3 reads CASSADSGNTIYF. CDR3 DNA sequence: TGTGCCAGCAGTGCTGACTCTGGAAACACCATATATTTT. This chain connects TRBV2 to TRBJ1-3; D is uncertain. Looked up from germline, CDR1 is SNHLY and CDR2 is FYNNEI. The germline V and J ends were trimmed by 4 bases and 0 bases, with 4 bases remaining between them. The CDR3 is 13 amino acids.

The chain uses TRBV6-1 and TRBJ2-2, with D tentatively TRBD1 or TRBD2 (5 bases each). The CDR3 is made up of 19 amino acids. Between the trimmed V and J ends, which lost 3 bases and 3 bases, there was a span of 23 bases. Per the germline V gene, CDR1 is MNHNS and CDR2 is SASEGT. CDR3 loop: CASSEPPTGTPLYTGELFF. In nucleotides, the CDR3 is TGTGCCAGCAGTGAGCCCCCAACCGGGACCCCCTTATACACCGGGGAGCTGTTTTTT.

V usage is TRBV11-2 and J usage is TRBJ1-2; 8 bases match TRBD1. Trimming cost V 4 bases and J 5 bases; bases outside gene matches: 6. The germline V gene encodes CDR1 SGHAT and CDR2 FQNNGV. The CDR3 loop spans 14 amino acids. The CDR3 nucleotides are TGTGCCAGCAGCTCCGGACAGGGCCTGTATGGCTACACCTTC. This encodes CASSSGQGLYGYTF.

This clone was observed a few times. V gene TRBV2 combines with J gene TRBJ1-2; D unresolved. V dropped 3 bases and J dropped 3 bases, with 5 bases sitting between them. This CDR3 region has 12 residues. Germline V gene lookup returns CDR1 SNHLY and CDR2 FYNNEI. CDR3 loop: CASSDTDYGYTF. The CDR3 DNA is TGTGCCAGCAGTGACACGGACTATGGCTACACCTTC.

This rearrangement joins TRBV7-8 to TRBJ2-3; 7 bases are shared with TRBD2. Germline trimming cut 2 bases from V and 3 bases from J; bases unmatched to any gene: 11. CDR1 SGHVS and CDR2 FQNEAQ come from the germline V gene. This CDR3 is built from 17 residues. The DNA of the CDR3 is TGTGCCAGCAGCTTACGGGCTAGCGGCCAACGGACAGATACGCAGTATTTT. It specifies CASSLRASGQRTDTQYF.

The chain uses TRBV6-1 and TRBJ2-3; no firm D call. The CDR3 spans 12 residues. The V end was cut by 2 bases, the J end by 10 bases, with 10 bases between. Germline V gene sequence: CDR1 MNHNS, CDR2 SASEGT. DNA of the CDR3: TGTGCCAGCAGTGAATCCTACGGTTCGCAGTATTTT. Translation gives CASSESYGSQYF.

The rearrangement links TRBV11-2 to TRBJ1-5; maybe TRBD1 (6 bases). Germline values: CDR1 SGHAT, CDR2 FQNNGV. Trimming pared 5 bases from V and 9 bases from J, leaving 17 bases between. The length of the CDR3 is 14 residues. The CDR3 DNA is TGTGCCAGCAGCCAGGGGACCGGGTATTCGCCCCAGCATTTT. The encoded protein is CASSQGTGYSPQHF.

This clone appeared once. The V gene is TRBV28, the J gene TRBJ2-3; D is uncertain. The V and J ends lost 1 base and 0 bases respectively, with 11 bases between them. Germline V gene sequence: CDR1 MDHEN, CDR2 SYDVKM. The CDR3 contains 16 residues. In DNA, the CDR3 is TGTGCCAGCAGTTTATTGGTCCAACCTAGCACAGATACGCAGTATTTT. This translates into CASSLLVQPSTDTQYF.

The chain is built from TRBV5-6 and TRBJ1-6; D gene unclear. The CDR3 covers 15 residues. Between the trimmed V and J ends, which lost 4 bases and 4 bases, there was a span of 12 bases. CDR1 SGHDT and CDR2 YYEEEE come from the germline V gene. CDR3 amino acids: CASSLAGYYNSPLHF. DNA for the CDR3: TGTGCCAGCAGCCTGGCGGGCTATTATAATTCACCCCTCCACTTT.

This clone was found once. V usage is TRBV5-1 and J usage is TRBJ2-1, with TRBD1 matching over 11 bases. CDR3 length: 14 amino acids. Trimming removed 6 bases from V and 6 bases from J; junction bases left unmatched: 5. Germline CDR1 SGHRS, CDR2 YFSETQ. The CDR3 sequence is CASTEGTGGNEQFF. The CDR3 nucleotides read TGCGCCAGCACAGAAGGGACAGGGGGCAATGAGCAGTTCTTC.

This clone appeared once. The chain uses TRBV27 and TRBJ2-2; no definite D call. Germline V lookup: CDR1 MNHEY, CDR2 SMNVEV (reference sequence). CDR3 length: 15 amino acids. The V end was cut by 2 bases, the J end by 2 bases, with 9 bases between. The CDR3 DNA follows: TGTGCCAGCAGTTTAGGGCCAGTTAACACCGGGGAGCTGTTTTTT. Encoded protein: CASSLGPVNTGELFF.

Concerning this clone itself: Other nucleotide sequences from this sample produce the same CDR3. The chain has TRBV27 and TRBJ2-7; 7 bases align to TRBD1. Germline CDR1 reads MNHEY; CDR2 reads SMNVEV (reference sequence). CDR3 length: 11 amino acids. Trimming cost V 8 bases and J 3 bases; bases outside gene matches: 1. The CDR3, as DNA: TGTGCCAGCCGACAGGGCTACGAGCAGTACTTC. Translated: CASRQGYEQYF.

This chain uses TRBV11-2 with TRBJ2-7; D uncertain. The CDR3 loop spans 16 amino acids. V was pared by 4 bases and J by 0 bases, with 16 bases between. CDR1 is SGHAT, CDR2 FQNNGV, per germline. CDR3 nucleotides: TGTGCCAGCAGCTCGTTCCCCGTTTACAGCTCCTACGAGCAGTACTTC. It encodes CASSSFPVYSSYEQYF.

This chain joins TRBV10-1 and TRBJ1-5, with 7 bases matching TRBD1. From germline, CDR1 is WNHNN and CDR2 SYGVQD (reference sequence). The V gene end was trimmed by 11 bases and the J gene end by 1 base; junction bases not matched to a gene: 29. The CDR3 has 21 amino acids. The CDR3 region has the DNA TGCGCCCGCTGTGGTTCGGGGTTTGGGGAGGGGGCGGGTAGGAGCAATCAGCCCCAGCATTTT. Its translation: CARCGSGFGEGAGRSNQPQHF.

The CDR3 loop is CASSMYGGHSTDTQYF. In DNA, the CDR3 is TGTGCCAGTAGTATGTACGGGGGGCATAGCACAGATACGCAGTATTTT. This chain joins TRBV19 and TRBJ2-3, with D maybe TRBD2 (7 bases). The CDR3 totals 16 residues. Trimming removed 3 bases at V and 0 bases at J, with 13 bases between. Germline CDR1 and CDR2: LNHDA and SQIVND (reference sequence).

The chain employs TRBV7-2 and TRBJ1-2; D ambiguous. This CDR3 is 13 amino acids long. V was pared by 4 bases and J by 4 bases, with 10 bases between. Germline values: CDR1 SGHTA, CDR2 FQGNSA. CDR3 amino acids: CASSSTVRYGYTF. The CDR3 DNA reads as TGTGCCAGCAGCTCCACGGTACGCTATGGCTACACCTTC. The whole variable domain, remainder taken from reference TRBV7-2 and TRBJ1-2, is GAGVSQSPSNKVTEKGKDVELRCDPISGHTALYWYRQSLGQGLEFLIYFQGNSAPDKSGLPSDRFSAERTGGSVSTLTIQRTQQEDSAVYLCASSSTVRYGYTFGSGTRLTVV.

The rearrangement uses TRBV7-2 and TRBJ2-5, with 7 bases lining up with TRBD1. Per the germline V gene, CDR1 is SGHTA and CDR2 is FQGNSA. V lost 1 base, J lost 2 bases, and 10 bases stayed unmatched. CDR3 length equals 17 residues. The DNA of the CDR3 is TGTGCCAGCAGCTTAGGATACAGGGGATCCTCACAAGAGACCCAGTACTTC. Protein sequence: CASSLGYRGSSQETQYF.

This chain uses TRBV6-5 with TRBJ1-1; D is perhaps TRBD1 (5 bases). CDR1 is MNHEY, CDR2 SVGAGI, per germline. The CDR3 loop spans 14 amino acids. Trimming stripped 0 bases from V and 6 bases from J, with 11 bases between. CDR3 DNA: TGTGCCAGCAGTTACTCTGCCAGGGAGGCTGAAGCTTTCTTT. Translation: CASSYSAREAEAFF.

V and J are TRBV7-6 and TRBJ2-5; 11 positions agree with TRBD2. The CDR3 has 16 amino acids. Germline V gene data show CDR1 as SGHVS and CDR2 as FNYEAQ. Unmatched junction bases numbered 6, after V lost 2 bases and J lost 4 bases. CDR3 sequence: CASSLTSGGWRETQYF. The CDR3 DNA reads as TGTGCCAGCAGCTTAACTAGCGGGGGTTGGAGAGAGACCCAGTACTTC.

The CDR3 DNA follows: TGTGCCAGCTCAGTTAGGGGGCAACAAGATACGCAGTATTTT. Translating it yields CASSVRGQQDTQYF. V is TRBV18 and J is TRBJ2-3, with 7 bases lining up with TRBD1. This CDR3 region has 14 residues. The V gene's germline CDR1 is KGHSH and CDR2 LQKENI. V was clipped by 5 bases and J by 5 bases; unmatched bases: 7. Full variable domain (missing parts from reference TRBV18 and TRBJ2-3): NAGVMQNPRHLVRRRGQEARLRCSPMKGHSHVYWYRQLPEEGLKFMVYLQKENIIDESGMPKERFSAEFPKEGPSILRIQQVVRGDSAAYFCASSVRGQQDTQYFGPGTRLTVL.

The chain employs TRBV6-4 and TRBJ2-3; D possibly corresponds to TRBD2 (7 bases). V lost 6 bases, J lost 2 bases, and 15 bases lay in between. This CDR3 has 15 residues. Germline CDR1 and CDR2: MRHNA and SNTAGT. As DNA, the CDR3 is TGTGCCAGCAGCCAAGGAGGGGGGGCCACAGATACGCAGTATTTT. This sequence encodes CASSQGGGATDTQYF.

The chain uses TRBV7-9 and TRBJ2-3; either TRBD1 or TRBD2 may supply D (5 bases each). The CDR3 is 15 residues long. Germline assignment: CDR1 SEHNR and CDR2 FQNEAQ (reference sequence). The V end lost 6 bases, the J end lost 6 bases, and 19 bases lay between the germline ends. The CDR3 DNA is TGTGCCAGCAGTTTCCGAGGGGCATCCGAGGATACGCAGTATTTT. Residues: CASSFRGASEDTQYF.

This chain connects TRBV2 to TRBJ1-1; D is unclear. This CDR3 has 13 residues. Germline V gene data show CDR1 as SNHLY and CDR2 as FYNNEI. V was trimmed by 6 bases and J by 0 bases, leaving 8 bases between them. CDR3 sequence: CASRADLNTEAFF. Here the CDR3 DNA reads TGTGCCAGCAGAGCGGACCTGAACACTGAAGCTTTCTTT.

This clone was counted once. J is TRBJ2-1 and V is TRBV4-3, with D uncertain. Trimming left V 0 bases short and J 8 bases short, with 8 bases between. The CDR3 is made up of 13 amino acids. In germline, CDR1 is LGHNA, CDR2 YSLEER. CDR3 sequence reads: CASSQDRRHEQFF. As DNA, the CDR3 is TGCGCCAGCAGCCAAGATCGGCGCCATGAGCAGTTCTTC.

The V gene is TRBV5-4, the J gene TRBJ2-2, with 10 bases matching TRBD2. The V gene end was trimmed by 3 bases and the J gene end by 5 bases; junction bases not matched to a gene: 7. The germline CDR1 and CDR2 sequences are SGHNT and YYREEE (reference sequence). This CDR3 has 16 residues. Here the CDR3 reads CASSSSLAGATGELFF. The CDR3 nucleotides are TGTGCCAGCAGCTCCTCGCTAGCGGGGGCAACCGGGGAGCTGTTTTTT.

The chain has TRBV18 and TRBJ2-7; 10 bases agree with TRBD1. V shed 4 bases and J 3 bases; nucleotides not matched to a gene: 6. The CDR3 totals 15 residues. Germline assignment: CDR1 KGHSH and CDR2 LQKENI. The CDR3, as DNA: TGTGCCAGCTCACTAGGGACAGGGGAAGGCTACGAGCAGTACTTC. This sequence encodes CASSLGTGEGYEQYF.

The chain couples TRBV5-4 to TRBJ1-2, with D maybe TRBD1 (5 bases). Trimming stripped 0 bases from V and 8 bases from J, with 14 bases between. The CDR3 has 14 residues. The germline V gene encodes CDR1 SGHNT and CDR2 YYREEE (reference sequence). CDR3 amino acids: CASSLEGQGKGYTF. The CDR3 nucleotides read TGTGCCAGCAGCTTGGAAGGGCAGGGCAAGGGCTACACCTTC.